This T cell receptor beta chain derives from a study of T cell repertoires in cytomegalovirus infection. Turning to the study itself: CMV epitopes that were recently identified and HLA-C-restricted were used alongside well-studied HLA-B-restricted ones. A matching HLA type, together with CMV infection, was signaled by public TCR beta signatures.

Whole-study results and caveats: HLA-C-restricted CMV-specific TCR beta clonotypes prevailed in the ex vivo response. Carriage of CMV together with the relevant HLA was identifiable through cumulative public TCR beta family frequency.

MiXCR was run by TCRdb on the reads, yielding one entry per CDR3 protein. The data show about 920,000 distinct CDR3 sequences, with about a third seen just once and about an eighth held by the top ten. About this clonotype: Its target is unknown.

The CDR3 is 16 residues long. J was trimmed by 5 bases and V by 2 bases; bases with no gene match: 7. Germline V gives CDR1 KGHSH, CDR2 LQKENI. The V call is TRBV18, the J call TRBJ2-1; 9 positions match TRBD1. The source of this sequence is a human donor in good health (CMV status not recorded). Some clones in this sample may be carry-over from other donors' samples. The sequencing here drew on cultured CD8+ T cells from PBMCs, taken from culture after CMV antigen stimulation. CDR3 in DNA: TGTGCCAGCTCACCAACAACAGGGGGCGGAAACAATGAGCAGTTCTTC. As protein: CASSPTTGGGNNEQFF.